These 20 T cell receptor beta chains came from one sample sequenced in a study of blood T cell repertoires in COVID-19 (dated by TCRdb to the early 2020s). The receptor library was made with the immunoSEQ multiplex PCR assay. As stored in TCRdb, this immuneACCESS dataset retains in-frame rearrangements with V and J assigned. A fraction of the clones does not appear; measured against another copy, unresolved V genes explain less than half of the discrepancy, and the remainder lacks a known reason. This sample lists about 220,000 clones; about four fifths were detected once. In total, the top ten clones hold more than 4.5% of the sample. Input material: PBMCs or T cells enriched from blood (not recorded which). The receptors come from a woman aged 45-59 years who had been exposed to COVID-19.

This clone has more than one count but fewer than ten. The CDR3 coding sequence is TGTGCCAGCAGCTTCCAGGCGAACTCACCCCTCCACTTT. It specifies CASSFQANSPLHF. The chain combines TRBV5-4 with TRBJ1-6; the D is unclear. Germline lookup yields CDR1 SGHNT and CDR2 YYREEE (reference sequence). This CDR3 has 13 residues. V shed 2 bases and J shed 10 bases, with 10 bases lying between them.

This clone was seen a few times. The genes are TRBV27 and TRBJ1-1; maybe TRBD1 (6 bases). This CDR3 is 14 amino acids long. V was trimmed by 5 bases and J by 5 bases, leaving 15 bases between them. CDR1 MNHEY and CDR2 SMNVEV come from the germline V gene (reference sequence). CDR3: CASSPLGQGTEAFF. The DNA of the CDR3 is TGTGCCAGCAGTCCCTTGGGCCAGGGGACTGAAGCTTTCTTT.

The chain combines TRBV19 with TRBJ1-3; a possible D gene is TRBD1 (5 bases). The V and J ends lost 6 bases and 0 bases respectively, with 6 bases between them. The germline CDR1 and CDR2 sequences are LNHDA and SQIVND (reference sequence). This CDR3 region has 13 residues. CDR3 sequence (DNA): TGTGCCAGTAGCGACAGCTCTGGAAACACCATATATTTT. Its translation is CASSDSSGNTIYF.

This clone occurred many times. The V call is TRBV19, the J call TRBJ2-2, with 7 positions matching TRBD2. J gave up 5 bases and V 10 bases, and 10 bases lay outside the gene matches. Germline V gives CDR1 LNHDA, CDR2 SQIVND (reference sequence). The length of the CDR3 is 14 residues. This CDR3 is CATFRPGGTGELFF. The CDR3 nucleotides read TGTGCCACCTTCCGGCCGGGGGGAACCGGGGAGCTGTTTTTT.

The chain combines TRBV3-1 (or the pseudogene TRBV3-2) with TRBJ1-5; a possible D gene is TRBD1 (5 bases). The CDR3 is 14 amino acids. Germline assignment: CDR1 LGHDT and CDR2 YNNKEL (reference sequence). V lost 4 bases and J lost 7, with 14 bases in between. The DNA for the CDR3 is TGTGCCAGCAGCCCCGGGCCCCAGGGACAGCCCCAGCATTTT. This translates into CASSPGPQGQPQHF.

The chain employs TRBV6-6 and TRBJ1-5, with a possible D match to TRBD1 (5 bases). The CDR3 is 14 amino acids. Trimming shortened V by 2 bases and J by 5 bases, and 10 bases separated the two germline ends. Looked up from germline, CDR1 is MNHNY and CDR2 is SVGAGI (reference sequence). The CDR3 loop reads CASSYNPRDQPQHF. CDR3 nucleotide sequence: TGTGCCAGCAGTTACAATCCCAGGGATCAGCCCCAGCATTTT.

The chain employs TRBV27 and TRBJ2-5; 11 nucleotides line up with TRBD2. Germline CDR1 reads MNHEY; CDR2 reads SMNVEV (reference sequence). The V and J ends lost 5 bases and 6 bases, in that order; junction bases with no gene match: 8. This CDR3 contains 15 residues. CDR3 nucleotides: TGTGCCAGCAGTCCCGTGGCTAGCGGGGGGAAGACCCAGTACTTC. It encodes CASSPVASGGKTQYF.

For the CDR3, the DNA is TGTGCCAGCAGCTCATCGATTGGGGCATACGAGCAGTACTTC. It is translated as CASSSSIGAYEQYF. The chain couples TRBV7-2 to TRBJ2-7, with D possibly being TRBD1 (5 bases). Germline lookup yields CDR1 SGHTA and CDR2 FQGNSA. V dropped 4 bases and J dropped 4 bases, with 14 bases sitting between them. The CDR3 spans 14 residues.

This clone is a singleton in its sample. V gene TRBV10-2 combines with J gene TRBJ2-7, with 8 bases fitting TRBD1. The V gene's germline CDR1 is WSHSY and CDR2 SAAADI. CDR3 size: 16 residues. The V and J ends lost 1 base and 3 bases, in that order; junction bases with no gene match: 8. CDR3 coding DNA: TGCGCCAGCAGTGAGTTCCGGACAGGGTCTATCTACGAGCAGTACTTC. Translation: CASSEFRTGSIYEQYF.

Of note for this clone: Different DNA sequences within this sample yield the same CDR3. The J gene is TRBJ1-2, the V gene TRBV19; D is perhaps TRBD1 (5 bases). Germline CDR1 reads LNHDA; CDR2 reads SQIVND (reference sequence). V was pared by 3 bases and J by 3 bases, with 8 bases between. The CDR3 contains 13 residues. In DNA form, the CDR3 reads TGTGCCAGTAGTATCGGGGGGGACTATGGCTACACCTTC. This translates into CASSIGGDYGYTF.

This chain joins TRBV2 and TRBJ1-1; a weak D match, TRBD1 (6 bases). V was cut by 7 bases and J by 1 base, with 13 bases left in between. CDR3 size: 14 residues. Per the germline V gene, CDR1 is SNHLY and CDR2 is FYNNEI. CDR3 residues: CASKGDGQNTEAFF. CDR3 nucleotide sequence: TGTGCCAGCAAGGGGGACGGACAGAACACTGAAGCTTTCTTT.

This clone was seen only once. The V and J genes are TRBV18 and TRBJ2-1, with a weak D call TRBD2 (6 bases). The CDR3 is 13 amino acids. CDR1 is KGHSH and CDR2 is LQKENI in the germline V gene. Deletions cut 4 bases from V and 8 bases from J, with 12 bases between. Here the CDR3 DNA reads TGTGCCAGCTCACAAGGAGGGGTCGATGAGCAGTTCTTC. It translates to CASSQGGVDEQFF.

The chain employs TRBV20-1 and TRBJ2-7; perhaps TRBD2 as D (5 bases). V lost 3 bases and J 4 bases, leaving 22 bases between the germline ends. There are 16 residues in the CDR3. The germline gives CDR1 DFQATT, CDR2 SNEGSKA (reference sequence). The CDR3 loop is CSASSRAGSGWYEQYF. DNA of the CDR3: TGCAGTGCTAGTAGCCGGGCTGGCTCGGGGTGGTACGAGCAGTACTTC.

The CDR3: CASSQGVQGREYTEAFF. The CDR3 nucleotides read TGTGCCAGCAGCCAAGGAGTCCAGGGCAGGGAATACACTGAAGCTTTCTTT. V usage is TRBV3-1 (or the pseudogene TRBV3-2) and J usage is TRBJ1-1, with D tentatively TRBD1 (5 bases). The V gene's germline CDR1 is LGHDT and CDR2 YNNKEL (reference sequence). The CDR3 has 17 amino acids. The V end lost 1 base, the J end lost 3 bases, and 18 bases lay between the germline ends.

This clone was seen at least ten times. J is TRBJ2-1 and V is TRBV7-9, with TRBD1 identical over 10 bases. V shed 1 base, J shed 6 bases, and the junction held 9 bases outside the gene matches. The CDR3 spans 17 residues. Germline V CDR1 and CDR2: SEHNR, FQNEAQ (reference sequence). As DNA, the CDR3 is TGTGCCAGCAGCTTAGGAGTGGGGACAGGGGTTTCCAATGAGCAGTTCTTC. Translating gives CASSLGVGTGVSNEQFF.

The gene calls are TRBV9 and TRBJ1-3; 10 nucleotides line up with TRBD1. The CDR3 has 19 amino acids. CDR1 and CDR2 (germline): SGDLS, YYNGEE. V dropped 4 bases and J dropped 4; count of bases not matched to a gene: 17. CDR3: CASSPRDRGAQLGGNTIYF. CDR3 DNA: TGTGCCAGCAGCCCTAGGGACAGGGGCGCCCAACTGGGAGGAAACACCATATATTTT.

In this sample, this clone turned up once. The J gene is TRBJ1-2, the V gene TRBV24-1, with D maybe TRBD1 (5 bases). CDR1 is KGHDR, CDR2 SFDVKD, per germline. V was pared by 2 bases and J by 4 bases, with 10 bases between. The CDR3 covers 14 residues. The CDR3 coding sequence is TGTGCCACCAGTGATTCGGGACTTGCCTATGGCTACACCTTC. Encoded protein: CATSDSGLAYGYTF.

This chain connects TRBV29-1 to TRBJ1-1, with D hard to call. V lost 7 bases and J lost 1, with 7 bases in between. Germline values: CDR1 SQVTM, CDR2 ANQGSEA. This CDR3 has 11 residues. Written as DNA, the CDR3 is TGCAGCGCCCTAGAGAACACTGAAGCTTTCTTT. Protein sequence: CSALENTEAFF.

This clone was detected once. The V call is TRBV5-6, the J call TRBJ2-1, with D maybe TRBD1 (6 bases). CDR1 SGHDT and CDR2 YYEEEE come from the germline V gene. V was cut by 3 bases and J by 3 bases, with 10 bases left in between. The CDR3 is made up of 14 amino acids. The CDR3 coding sequence is TGTGCCAGCAGCTCGGGACAAATCTACAATGAGCAGTTCTTC. Amino acid sequence: CASSSGQIYNEQFF.

The gene calls are TRBV28 and TRBJ1-1; D unresolved. V lost 5 bases and J 0 bases, leaving 10 bases between the germline ends. The CDR3 is made up of 14 amino acids. Germline loops: CDR1 MDHEN, CDR2 SYDVKM. For the CDR3, the DNA is TGTGCCAGCAGTCCCGACTGGATGAACACTGAAGCTTTCTTT. It yields the protein CASSPDWMNTEAFF.